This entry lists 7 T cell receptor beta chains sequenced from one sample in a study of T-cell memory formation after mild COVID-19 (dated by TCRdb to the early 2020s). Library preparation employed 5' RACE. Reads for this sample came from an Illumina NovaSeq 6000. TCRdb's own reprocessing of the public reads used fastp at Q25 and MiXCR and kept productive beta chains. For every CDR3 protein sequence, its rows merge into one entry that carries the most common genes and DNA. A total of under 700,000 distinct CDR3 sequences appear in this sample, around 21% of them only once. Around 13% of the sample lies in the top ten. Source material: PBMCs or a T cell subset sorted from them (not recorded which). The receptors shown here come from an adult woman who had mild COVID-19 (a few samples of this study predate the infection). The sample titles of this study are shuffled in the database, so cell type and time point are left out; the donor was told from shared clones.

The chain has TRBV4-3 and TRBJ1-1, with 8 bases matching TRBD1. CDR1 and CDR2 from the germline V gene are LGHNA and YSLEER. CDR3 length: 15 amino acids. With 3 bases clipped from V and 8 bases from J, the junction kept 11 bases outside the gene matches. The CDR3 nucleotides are TGCGCCAGCAGCCACCGAATAGGACAGGGAACCGAAGCTTTCTTT. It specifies CASSHRIGQGTEAFF.

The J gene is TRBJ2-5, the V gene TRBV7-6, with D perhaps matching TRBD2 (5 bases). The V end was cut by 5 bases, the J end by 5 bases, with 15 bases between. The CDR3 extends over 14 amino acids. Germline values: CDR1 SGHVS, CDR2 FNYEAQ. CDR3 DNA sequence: TGTGCCAGCAGCCCAAATGAGGGTTTCGAGACCCAGTACTTC. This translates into CASSPNEGFETQYF. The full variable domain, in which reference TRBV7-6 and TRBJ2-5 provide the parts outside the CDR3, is GAGVSQSPRYKVTKRGQDVALRCDPISGHVSLYWYRQALGQGPEFLTYFNYEAQQDKSGLPNDRFSAERPEGSISTLTIQRTEQRDSAMYRCASSPNEGFETQYFGPGTRLLVL.

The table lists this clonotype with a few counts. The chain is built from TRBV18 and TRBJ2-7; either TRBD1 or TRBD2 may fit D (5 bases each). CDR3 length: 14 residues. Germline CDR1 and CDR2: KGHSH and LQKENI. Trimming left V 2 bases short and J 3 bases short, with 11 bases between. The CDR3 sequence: CASSPGTAIYEQYF. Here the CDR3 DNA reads TGTGCCAGCTCACCAGGGACCGCCATCTACGAGCAGTACTTC.

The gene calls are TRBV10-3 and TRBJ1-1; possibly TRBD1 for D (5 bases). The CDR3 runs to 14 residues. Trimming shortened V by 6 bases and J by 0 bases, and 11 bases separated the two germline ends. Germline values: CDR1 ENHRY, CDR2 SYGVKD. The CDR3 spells CAIRSGRVNTEAFF. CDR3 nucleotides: TGTGCCATCAGGTCAGGGAGGGTGAACACTGAAGCTTTCTTT.

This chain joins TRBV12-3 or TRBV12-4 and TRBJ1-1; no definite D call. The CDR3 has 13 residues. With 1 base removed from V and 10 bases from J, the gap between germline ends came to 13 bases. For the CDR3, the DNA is TGTGCCAGCAGTTTAGATCGGACTCTAGGAGCTTTCTTT. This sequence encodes CASSLDRTLGAFF.

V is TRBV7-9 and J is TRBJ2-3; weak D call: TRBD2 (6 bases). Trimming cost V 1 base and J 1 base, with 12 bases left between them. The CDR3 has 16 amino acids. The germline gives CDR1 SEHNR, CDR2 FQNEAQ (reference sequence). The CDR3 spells CASSLGFSGGTDTQYF. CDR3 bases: TGTGCCAGCAGCTTAGGATTCTCGGGGGGCACAGATACGCAGTATTTT.

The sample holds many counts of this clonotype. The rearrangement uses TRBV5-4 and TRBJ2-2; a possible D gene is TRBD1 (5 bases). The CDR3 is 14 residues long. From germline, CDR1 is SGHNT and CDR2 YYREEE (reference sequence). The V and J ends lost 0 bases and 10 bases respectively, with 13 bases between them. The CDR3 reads CASSLERRGQELFF. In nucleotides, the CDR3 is TGTGCCAGCAGCTTGGAAAGAAGAGGACAGGAGCTGTTTTTT.